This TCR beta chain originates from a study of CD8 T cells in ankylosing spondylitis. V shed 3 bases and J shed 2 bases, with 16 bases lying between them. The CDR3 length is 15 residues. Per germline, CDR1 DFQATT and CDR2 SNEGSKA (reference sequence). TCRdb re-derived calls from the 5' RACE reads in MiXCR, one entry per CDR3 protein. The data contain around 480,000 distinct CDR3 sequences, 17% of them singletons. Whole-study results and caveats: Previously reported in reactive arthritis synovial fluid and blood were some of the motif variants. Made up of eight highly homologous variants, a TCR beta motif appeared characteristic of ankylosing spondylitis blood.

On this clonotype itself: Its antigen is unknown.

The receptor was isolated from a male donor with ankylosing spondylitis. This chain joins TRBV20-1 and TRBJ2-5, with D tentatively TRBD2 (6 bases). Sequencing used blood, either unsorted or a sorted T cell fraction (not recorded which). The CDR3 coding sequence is TGCAGTGCTAGCCTCCCGGGACTTAAACAAGAGACCCAGTACTTC. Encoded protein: CSASLPGLKQETQYF.